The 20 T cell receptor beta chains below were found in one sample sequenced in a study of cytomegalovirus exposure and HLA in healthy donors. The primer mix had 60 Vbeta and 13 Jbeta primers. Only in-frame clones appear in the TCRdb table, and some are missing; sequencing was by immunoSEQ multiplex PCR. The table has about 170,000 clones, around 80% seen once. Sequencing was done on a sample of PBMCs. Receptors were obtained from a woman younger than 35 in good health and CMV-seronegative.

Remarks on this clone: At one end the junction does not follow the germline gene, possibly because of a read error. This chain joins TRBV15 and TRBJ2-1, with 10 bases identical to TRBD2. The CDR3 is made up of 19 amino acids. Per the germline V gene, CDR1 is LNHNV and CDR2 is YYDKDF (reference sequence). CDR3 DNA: TGTGCCACCAGCAGAGTCGCGCCGGGGCTAGCGGGAGCCGGCAATGGGCAGTTCTTC. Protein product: CATSRVAPGLAGAGNGQFF.

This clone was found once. Written as DNA, the CDR3 is TGTGCCAGCAGCCCTGGGACAGGGACCCAAGAGACCCAGTACTTC. Amino acids: CASSPGTGTQETQYF. This rearrangement joins TRBV5-5 to TRBJ2-5, with 9 bases identical to TRBD1. Germline CDR1 SGHKS, CDR2 YYEKEE (reference sequence). The CDR3 runs 15 residues. V was clipped by 4 bases and J by 1 base; unmatched bases: 5.

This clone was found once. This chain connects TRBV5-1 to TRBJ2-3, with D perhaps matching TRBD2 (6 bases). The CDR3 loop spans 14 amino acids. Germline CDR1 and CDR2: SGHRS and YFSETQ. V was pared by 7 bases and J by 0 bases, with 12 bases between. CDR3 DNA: TGCGCCAGCGGACCTAGCGCTAGCACAGATACGCAGTATTTT. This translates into CASGPSASTDTQYF.

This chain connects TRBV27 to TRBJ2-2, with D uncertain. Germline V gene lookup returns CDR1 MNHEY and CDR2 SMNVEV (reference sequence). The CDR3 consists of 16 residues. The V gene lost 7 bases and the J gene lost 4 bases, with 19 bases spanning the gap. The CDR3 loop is CASNSFRDISTGELFF. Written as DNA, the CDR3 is TGTGCCAGCAATTCATTCCGCGACATAAGCACCGGGGAGCTGTTTTTT.

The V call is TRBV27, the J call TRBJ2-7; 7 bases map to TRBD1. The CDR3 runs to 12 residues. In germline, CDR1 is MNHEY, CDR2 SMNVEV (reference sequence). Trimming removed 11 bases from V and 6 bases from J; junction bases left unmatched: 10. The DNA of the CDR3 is TGTGCCTCTCAGGGGGTCCTCCGCGAGCAGTACTTC. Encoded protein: CASQGVLREQYF.

CDR3 residues: CASSVQGSPYEQYF. The CDR3 region has the DNA TGTGCCAGCAGCGTCCAGGGGTCCCCCTACGAGCAGTACTTC. The chain recombines TRBV9 with TRBJ2-7; a weak D match, TRBD1 (6 bases). The germline V gene encodes CDR1 SGDLS and CDR2 YYNGEE. With 2 bases removed from V and 2 bases from J, the gap between germline ends came to 11 bases. This CDR3 contains 14 residues.

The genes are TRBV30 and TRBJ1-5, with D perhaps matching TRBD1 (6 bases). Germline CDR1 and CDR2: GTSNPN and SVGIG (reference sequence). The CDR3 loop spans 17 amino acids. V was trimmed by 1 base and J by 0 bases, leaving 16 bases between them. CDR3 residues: CAWSGGGWGNSNQPQHF. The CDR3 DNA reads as TGTGCCTGGAGTGGGGGGGGCTGGGGGAATAGCAATCAGCCCCAGCATTTT.

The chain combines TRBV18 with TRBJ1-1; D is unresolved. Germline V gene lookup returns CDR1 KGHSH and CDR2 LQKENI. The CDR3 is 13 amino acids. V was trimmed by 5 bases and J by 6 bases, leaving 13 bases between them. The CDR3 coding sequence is TGTGCCAGCTCATCCACAGTGATCTCTGAAGCTTTCTTT. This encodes CASSSTVISEAFF.

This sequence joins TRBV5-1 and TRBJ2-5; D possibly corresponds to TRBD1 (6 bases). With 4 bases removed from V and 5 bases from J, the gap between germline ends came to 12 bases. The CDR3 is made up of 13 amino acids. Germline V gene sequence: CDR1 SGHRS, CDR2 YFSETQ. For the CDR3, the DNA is TGCGCCAGCAGCGTCACAGGGCCGGAGACCCAGTACTTC. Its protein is CASSVTGPETQYF.

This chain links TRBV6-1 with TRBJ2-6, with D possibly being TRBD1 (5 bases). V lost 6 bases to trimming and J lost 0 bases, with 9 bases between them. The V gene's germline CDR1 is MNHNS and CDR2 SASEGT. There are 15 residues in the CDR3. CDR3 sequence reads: CASSPGFSGANVLTF. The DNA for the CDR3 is TGTGCCAGCAGCCCAGGGTTCTCTGGGGCCAACGTCCTGACTTTC.

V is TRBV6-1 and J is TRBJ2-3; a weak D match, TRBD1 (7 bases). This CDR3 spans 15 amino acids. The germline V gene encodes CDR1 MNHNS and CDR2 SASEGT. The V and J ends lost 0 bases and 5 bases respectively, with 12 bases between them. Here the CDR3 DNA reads TGTGCCAGCAGTGAAGCTCAGGGGGGTGGAGATACGCAGTATTTT. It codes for CASSEAQGGGDTQYF.

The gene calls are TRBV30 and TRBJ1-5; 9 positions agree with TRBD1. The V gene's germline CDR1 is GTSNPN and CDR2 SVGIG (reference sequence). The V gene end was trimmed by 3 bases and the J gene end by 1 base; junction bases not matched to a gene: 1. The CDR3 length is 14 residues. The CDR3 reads CAWRQGASNQPQHF. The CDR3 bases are TGTGCCTGGAGACAGGGGGCCAGCAATCAGCCCCAGCATTTT.

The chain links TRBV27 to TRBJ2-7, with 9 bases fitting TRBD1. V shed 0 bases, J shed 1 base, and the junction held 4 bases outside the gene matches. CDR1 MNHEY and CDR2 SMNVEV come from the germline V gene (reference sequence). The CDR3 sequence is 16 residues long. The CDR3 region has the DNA TGTGCCAGCAGTTTATCCGGGACAGGGTCGTCCTACGAGCAGTACTTC. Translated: CASSLSGTGSSYEQYF.

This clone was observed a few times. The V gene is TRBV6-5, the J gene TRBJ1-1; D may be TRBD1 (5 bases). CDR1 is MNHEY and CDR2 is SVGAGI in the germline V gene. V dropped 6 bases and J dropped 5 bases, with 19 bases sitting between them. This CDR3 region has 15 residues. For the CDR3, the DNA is TGTGCCAGCAGCAAGAAACTACTGGGGGGAACTGAAGCTTTCTTT. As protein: CASSKKLLGGTEAFF.

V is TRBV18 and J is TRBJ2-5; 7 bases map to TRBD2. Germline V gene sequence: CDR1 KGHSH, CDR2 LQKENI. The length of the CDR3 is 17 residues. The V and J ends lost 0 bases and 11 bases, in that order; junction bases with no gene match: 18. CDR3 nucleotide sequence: TGTGCCAGCTCACCACCATTGTCGCTCGGAAGGGCGGGGGAGCAGTACTTC. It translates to CASSPPLSLGRAGEQYF.

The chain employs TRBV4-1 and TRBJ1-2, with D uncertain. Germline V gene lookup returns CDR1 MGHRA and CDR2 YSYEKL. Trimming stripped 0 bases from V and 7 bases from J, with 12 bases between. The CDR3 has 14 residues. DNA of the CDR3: TGCGCCAGCAGCCAAGAAAGAGGACGGGGTGGCTACACCTTC. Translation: CASSQERGRGGYTF.

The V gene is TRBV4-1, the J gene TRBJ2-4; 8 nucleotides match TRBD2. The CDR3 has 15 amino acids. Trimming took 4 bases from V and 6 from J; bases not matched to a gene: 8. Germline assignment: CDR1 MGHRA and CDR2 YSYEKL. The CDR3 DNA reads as TGCGCCAGCAGCCCGGACCAAAGCGGGAGAAACATTCAGTACTTC. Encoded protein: CASSPDQSGRNIQYF.

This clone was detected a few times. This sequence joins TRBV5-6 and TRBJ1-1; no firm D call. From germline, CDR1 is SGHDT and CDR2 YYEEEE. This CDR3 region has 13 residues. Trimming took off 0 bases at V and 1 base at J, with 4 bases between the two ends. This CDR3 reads CASSLAQNTEAFF. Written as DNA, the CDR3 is TGTGCCAGCAGCTTGGCACAGAACACTGAAGCTTTCTTT.

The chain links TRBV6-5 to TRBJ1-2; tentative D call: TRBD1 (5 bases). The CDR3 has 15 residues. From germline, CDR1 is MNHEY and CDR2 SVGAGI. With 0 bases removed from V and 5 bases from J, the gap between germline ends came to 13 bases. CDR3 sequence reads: CASSYSTDTHYGYTF. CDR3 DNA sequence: TGTGCCAGCAGTTACTCGACGGACACCCATTATGGCTACACCTTC.

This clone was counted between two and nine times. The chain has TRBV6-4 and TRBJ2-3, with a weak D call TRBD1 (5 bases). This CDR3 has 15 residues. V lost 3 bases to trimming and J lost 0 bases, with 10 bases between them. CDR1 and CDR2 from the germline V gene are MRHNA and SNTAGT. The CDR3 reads CASSEGQGSTDTQYF. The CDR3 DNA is TGTGCCAGCAGTGAAGGACAAGGGAGCACAGATACGCAGTATTTT.